These 17 T cell receptor beta chains were sequenced from one sample in a study of T cells in tumors after PD-1 blockade. This table comes from immunoSEQ multiplex PCR, and its TCRdb copy is limited to in-frame clones, with some not included. Here the sample spans roughly 15,000 clones, about four fifths being singletons. Sequencing used PBMCs, obtained after anti-PD-1 treatment. The receptors were gathered from a human donor with basal cell carcinoma.

The rearrangement links TRBV9 to TRBJ2-3; D gene uncertain. The germline V gene encodes CDR1 SGDLS and CDR2 YYNGEE. V dropped 2 bases and J dropped 5 bases, with 6 bases sitting between them. CDR3 length: 12 amino acids. CDR3 in amino acids: CASSVDRDTQYF. CDR3 nucleotides: TGTGCCAGCAGCGTCGACCGAGATACGCAGTATTTT.

On this clone: The same CDR3 also results from other DNA sequences found in this sample. This sequence joins TRBV19 and TRBJ1-5; 9 bases align to TRBD1. The ends lost 9 bases at V and 3 bases at J; junction bases unmatched: 3. There are 13 residues in the CDR3. CDR1 LNHDA and CDR2 SQIVND come from the germline V gene (reference sequence). For the CDR3, the DNA is TGTGCCAGCCGGACAGGGGTCAATCAGCCCCAGCATTTT. It encodes CASRTGVNQPQHF.

This clone appeared a few times. This rearrangement joins TRBV29-1 to TRBJ1-2; D uncertain. Germline CDR1 reads SQVTM; CDR2 reads ANQGSEA. This CDR3 has 13 residues. Trimming shortened V by 3 bases and J by 5 bases, and 13 bases separated the two germline ends. The CDR3 region is CSVDLADSYGYTF. The CDR3 DNA follows: TGCAGCGTTGATCTGGCGGATTCTTATGGCTACACCTTC.

J is TRBJ2-7 and V is TRBV5-1; D tentatively fits TRBD1 or TRBD2 (5 bases each). This CDR3 spans 11 amino acids. V was clipped by 6 bases and J by 2 bases, with 6 bases between them. CDR1 and CDR2 from the germline V gene are SGHRS and YFSETQ. Written as DNA, the CDR3 is TGCGCCAGCAAGGGACCCTACGAGCAGTACTTC. This sequence encodes CASKGPYEQYF.

This chain connects TRBV12-3 or TRBV12-4 to TRBJ1-2; perhaps TRBD1 as D (6 bases). The CDR3 spans 13 residues. V was clipped by 4 bases and J by 6 bases, with 12 bases between them. DNA for the CDR3: TGTGCCAGCAGTTATGACAGGTTTGATGGCTACACCTTC. It translates to CASSYDRFDGYTF.

CDR3 sequence: CASSSLGQGAHIQYF. In DNA form, the CDR3 reads TGTGCCAGCAGTTCCCTGGGACAGGGGGCACACATTCAGTACTTC. The chain joins TRBV6-2 or TRBV6-3 to TRBJ2-4, with 12 positions matching TRBD1. This CDR3 has 15 amino acids. Germline V gene lookup returns CDR1 MNHEY and CDR2 SVGEGT. V trimming: 4 bases; J trimming: 8 bases; junction bases outside the gene matches: 6.

For this clone: The junction departs from germline at one end; a sequencing error may be responsible. The chain joins TRBV24-1 to TRBJ2-1, with TRBD2 as a possible D gene (7 bases). This CDR3 has 19 residues. Germline CDR1 KGHDR, CDR2 SFDVKD. CDR3 nucleotide sequence: TGTCCCACCTGTTATGGGGGGGCGGGGGCGGGGAGCTCCTACAATGAGCAGTTCTTC. Translation gives CPTCYGGAGAGSSYNEQFF.

V and J are TRBV7-9 and TRBJ2-7; D possibly uses TRBD1 or TRBD2 (7 bases each). V lost 2 bases to trimming and J lost 6 bases, with 14 bases between them. The CDR3 sequence is 14 residues long. Germline CDR1 is SEHNR and CDR2 is FQNEAQ (reference sequence). CDR3 sequence (DNA): TGTGCCAGCAGCTTACGGGGAGGGGGCGGCGAGCAGTACTTC. It codes for CASSLRGGGGEQYF.

The rearrangement links TRBV6-6 to TRBJ2-5; 11 bases match TRBD2. The V gene's germline CDR1 is MNHNY and CDR2 SVGAGI (reference sequence). Trimming cost V 2 bases and J 2 bases; bases outside gene matches: 1. The CDR3 has 15 residues. The chain's CDR3 is CASSYGTSGQETQYF. DNA of the CDR3: TGTGCCAGCAGTTACGGGACTAGCGGACAAGAGACCCAGTACTTC.

Turning to this clone: This could be a read error, since a much larger clone is one nucleotide away. This CDR3 is also generated by other DNA sequences in the sample. The chain employs TRBV2 and TRBJ2-1; TRBD2 matches 9 bases. Germline loops: CDR1 SNHLY, CDR2 FYNNEI. The CDR3 has 19 residues. This chain's CDR3 is CPSCDGWAREGSSYNEQFF. CDR3 DNA sequence: TGTCCCAGCTGTGATGGGTGGGCGCGGGAGGGGAGCTCCTACAATGAGCAGTTCTTC.

V gene TRBV29-1 combines with J gene TRBJ2-5; a possible D gene is TRBD2 (6 bases). Between the trimmed V and J ends, which lost 3 bases and 1 base, there was a span of 15 bases. Germline CDR1 reads SQVTM; CDR2 reads ANQGSEA. This CDR3 comprises 15 residues. CDR3 nucleotides: TGCAGCGTTGAGGAGGGCCAAGATATCCAAGAGACCCAGTACTTC. It is translated as CSVEEGQDIQETQYF.

The chain carries TRBV7-2 and TRBJ2-3; no clear D. Germline-derived CDR1 and CDR2 are SGHTA and FQGNSA. V lost 3 bases to trimming and J lost 2 bases, with 6 bases between them. This CDR3 is built from 13 residues. The CDR3 reads CASSFRPTDTQYF. As DNA, the CDR3 is TGTGCCAGCAGCTTCCGACCCACAGATACGCAGTATTTT.

The chain employs TRBV7-6 and TRBJ1-5; D remains unclear. V was trimmed by 7 bases and J by 1 base, leaving 17 bases between them. CDR3 size: 16 residues. In germline, CDR1 is SGHVS, CDR2 FNYEAQ. The DNA of the CDR3 is TGTGCCAGCATTTTCTCCGACACACCCAGCAATCAGCCCCAGCATTTT. It encodes CASIFSDTPSNQPQHF.

The chain links TRBV4-3 to TRBJ2-3, with TRBD2 matching over 7 bases. The V gene end was trimmed by 1 base and the J gene end by 3 bases; junction bases not matched to a gene: 19. From germline, CDR1 is LGHNA and CDR2 YSLEER. The CDR3 covers 20 residues. The CDR3 DNA sequence: TGCGCCAGCAGCCAAGGAGGAAGGTTACTTGGGAGACTAGCAACAGATACGCAGTATTTT. Translating it yields CASSQGGRLLGRLATDTQYF.

The rearrangement links TRBV7-9 to TRBJ1-4, with D hard to call. V lost 6 bases to trimming and J lost 8 bases, with 22 bases between them. This CDR3 is built from 16 residues. Germline values: CDR1 SEHNR, CDR2 FQNEAQ (reference sequence). The chain's CDR3 is CASRPQAVAGREKLFF. CDR3 coding DNA: TGTGCCAGCAGACCCCAGGCGGTGGCAGGTCGGGAAAAACTGTTTTTT.

This clone was seen once. The chain's CDR3 is CASGLSTRGYGQYF. The DNA for the CDR3 is TGTGCTAGTGGTCTATCCACAAGGGGTTATGGGCAGTACTTC. The chain carries TRBV12-5 and TRBJ2-7; possibly TRBD1 for D (5 bases). V shed 5 bases and J shed 9 bases, with 20 bases lying between them. CDR1 and CDR2 from the germline V gene are LGHNT and FRNRAP. This CDR3 is built from 14 residues.

The chain uses TRBV27 and TRBJ2-3; TRBD1 might be the D (5 bases). CDR1 and CDR2 from the germline V gene are MNHEY and SMNVEV (reference sequence). The CDR3 runs to 12 residues. With 11 bases removed from V and 8 bases from J, the gap between germline ends came to 17 bases. The CDR3 bases are TGTGCCGGCCCGATAAAAAGGGGTACGCAGTATTTT. Translated: CAGPIKRGTQYF.